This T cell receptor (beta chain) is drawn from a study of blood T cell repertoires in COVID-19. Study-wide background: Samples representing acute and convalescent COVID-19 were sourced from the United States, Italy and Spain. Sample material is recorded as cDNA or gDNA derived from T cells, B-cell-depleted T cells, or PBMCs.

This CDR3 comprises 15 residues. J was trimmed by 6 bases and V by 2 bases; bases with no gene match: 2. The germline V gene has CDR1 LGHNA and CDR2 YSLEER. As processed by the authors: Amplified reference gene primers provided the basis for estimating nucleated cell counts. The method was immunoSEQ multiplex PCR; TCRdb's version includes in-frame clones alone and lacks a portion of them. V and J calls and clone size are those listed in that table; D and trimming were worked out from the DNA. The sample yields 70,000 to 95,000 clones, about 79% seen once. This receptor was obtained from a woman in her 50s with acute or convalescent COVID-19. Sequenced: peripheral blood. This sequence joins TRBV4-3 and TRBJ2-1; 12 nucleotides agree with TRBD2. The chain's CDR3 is CASSQTSGGPNEQFF. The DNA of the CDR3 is TGCGCCAGCAGCCAAACTAGCGGGGGGCCCAATGAGCAGTTCTTC.